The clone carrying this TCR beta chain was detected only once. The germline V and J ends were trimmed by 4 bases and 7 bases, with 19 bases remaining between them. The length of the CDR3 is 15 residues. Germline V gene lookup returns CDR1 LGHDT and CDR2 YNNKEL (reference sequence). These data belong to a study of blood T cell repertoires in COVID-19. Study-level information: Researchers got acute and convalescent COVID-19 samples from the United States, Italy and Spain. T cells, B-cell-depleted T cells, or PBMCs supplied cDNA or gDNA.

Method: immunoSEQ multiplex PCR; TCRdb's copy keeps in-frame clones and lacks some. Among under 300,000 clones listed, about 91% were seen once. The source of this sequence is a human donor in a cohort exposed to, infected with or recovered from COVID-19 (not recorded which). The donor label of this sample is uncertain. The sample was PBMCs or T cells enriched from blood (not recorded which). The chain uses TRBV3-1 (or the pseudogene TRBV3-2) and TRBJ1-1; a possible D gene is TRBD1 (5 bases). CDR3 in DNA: TGTGCCAGCAGCCTATATTCGGACGGGGGGAATGAAGCTTTCTTT. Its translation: CASSLYSDGGNEAFF.